The clone carrying this T cell receptor beta chain has only a few counts. Its antigen is still unknown. A multiplex PCR was run with 60 Vbeta primers and 13 Jbeta primers. The assay was immunoSEQ multiplex PCR, and TCRdb's table has in-frame clones only and misses some. The sample shows about 160,000 clones, more than 70% of them seen only once. There are 14 residues in the CDR3. V trimming: 3 bases; J trimming: 2 bases; junction bases outside the gene matches: 6. CDR1 is SQVTM, CDR2 ANQGSEA, per germline. The data are from a study of cytomegalovirus exposure and HLA in healthy donors. Study-wide results and caveats: Several top significant clusters appeared, in a later analysis, to be linked to common viral pathogens. Researchers reportedly found TCR beta sequences accurately predicted most subjects' HLA-A and HLA-B alleles.

The specimen was PBMCs. The clonotype was recovered from a man aged 25-45 years in good health and CMV-seronegative. This chain connects TRBV29-1 to TRBJ2-5; 7 nucleotides align to TRBD1. The CDR3 nucleotides read TGCAGCGTTGATCTCGGGGACAGTCAAGAGACCCAGTACTTC. It codes for CSVDLGDSQETQYF.